This is a list of T cell receptor beta chains from one sample in a study of blood T cell repertoires in COVID-19. Sequencing used immunoSEQ multiplex PCR; TCRdb keeps in-frame clones, though not all of them. This table holds over 60,000 clones, about 80% found once. Source material: peripheral blood. The receptors were gathered from a woman aged 80 or over with acute or convalescent COVID-19. CDR3s leave out the opening cysteine and the closing phenylalanine or tryptophan.

V: TRBV7-3
CDR3: ASSLSAGVRNEQF

V: TRBV3-1/TRBV3-2
CDR3: ASSQDNRGEAF

V: TRBV10-3
CDR3: AISAMDRGSGYT

V: TRBV7-6
CDR3: ASSQTGTGYTDTQY

V: TRBV5-1
CDR3: ASSLDAGHTGELF

V: TRBV5-1
CDR3: ASSLDRGHGYT

V: TRBV10-1
CDR3: ASRSGTSGRNTQY

V: TRBV7-9
CDR3: ASSSTGLAGSYEQY

V: TRBV30
CDR3: AWSVSGFGDETQY

V: TRBV11-2
CDR3: ASSSYRGKVHEQY

V: TRBV3-1/TRBV3-2
CDR3: ASAGGGNTEAF

V: TRBV19
CDR3: ASSTGGTQY

V: TRBV14
CDR3: ASSQAGQVFYGYT

V: TRBV27
CDR3: ASSPYLSGSRETQY

V: TRBV7-2
CDR3: ASSPTGPGETQY

V: TRBV11-3
CDR3: ASSSRDSTYNEQF

V: TRBV24-1
CDR3: ATSKGAVGYT

V: TRBV6-2/TRBV6-3
CDR3: ASSYPGQGTVPPYEQY

V: TRBV3-1/TRBV3-2
CDR3: ASSQDGSAANEKLF

V: TRBV5-6
CDR3: ASSSAMLHRGDSPLH

V: TRBV9
CDR3: ASSVFGTVYNEQF

V: TRBV19
CDR3: ASSPGRGETQY

V: TRBV4-3
CDR3: ASSYGGGYNEQF

V: TRBV3-1/TRBV3-2
CDR3: ASNHTRTRRETQY

V: TRBV3-1/TRBV3-2
CDR3: ASSQDRWETPERTQY

V: TRBV27
CDR3: ASQRTGSYEQY

V: TRBV5-1
CDR3: ASSLRLQGARRDTQY

V: TRBV12-3/TRBV12-4
CDR3: ASSLVVAETQY

V: TRBV7-2
CDR3: ASSPGLDTDTQY

V: TRBV19
CDR3: ASSTRTSGFLNTGELF

V: TRBV19
CDR3: ASSIRGSVQPQH

V: TRBV21-1
CDR3: ASSKGATGGSDTQY

V: TRBV6-5
CDR3: ASTREIPNYGYT

V: TRBV20-1
CDR3: SASGSEDYEQY

V: TRBV19
CDR3: ASSSRDRRTEAF

V: TRBV9
CDR3: ASSGQGAGNYGYT

V: TRBV27
CDR3: ASSIMFHPGTHSYEQY

V: TRBV5-1
CDR3: ASGIPGLAGGLTDTQY

V: TRBV18
CDR3: ASSPRLAHTGELF